This TCR beta chain was identified during a study of cytomegalovirus exposure and HLA in healthy donors (dated by TCRdb to the late 2010s). Regarding the complete study: According to an earlier analysis of 587 of the donors, 150 million to 200 million T cells yielded over 90 million unique TCR beta sequences and less than 300 Gb of sequence data. On average, about 200,000 unique TCR beta nucleotide sequences were sequenced per donor among some 420 genotyped donors of the cohort, with 15% to 20% of those sequences being non-productive. A handful of DR-DQ haplotypes were handled as single units for association and clustering because linkage in the cohort was strong. Alongside the repertoire data, information on donor age, sex, ethnicity and CMV serostatus was compiled. Typing coverage varied by locus: about 629-630 donors for A, B, C, DRB1 and DQB1; roughly 510 for DQA1; 606 for DPA1; 450 to 480 for DPB1. HLA typing covered class I and class II loci at four-digit resolution. The genetic ancestry cluster associated with self-reported Caucasian donors included 65% to 90% of the roughly 400 genotyped donors. To study patterns of TCR occurrence, a later analysis re-analyzed previously published TCR beta repertoires from under 750 donors and added high-resolution HLA genotyping. Rather than using new phenotypic data, the later analysis identified candidate immune exposures from TCR beta sequences and from how often those sequences occurred across donors. In addition to the first cohort of several hundred subjects, a separate validation cohort of some 120 different subjects was used. To predict cytomegalovirus infection status, the study brought together high-throughput TCR immunosequencing, statistical association of individual TCRs with disease status, and machine learning. An earlier analysis of roughly 580 of the donors used high-throughput TCR beta sequencing to judge whether each TCR beta V gene segment behaved as functional or pseudogenic. Roughly 300 gigabases of sequencing data and roughly 81 million unique TCR sequences made up an early release that covered some 640 HLA-typed donors. All discovery cohort repertoires had been generated on a single sequencing platform. Genome-wide SNP genotypes for about three fifths of the roughly 700 donors were used in a later genetic analysis, which treated that subset as a discovery cohort. Using immunosequencing, the study profiled T cell repertoires from about 610 subjects and related those repertoires to cytomegalovirus serostatus. The study was designed to test whether signatures of past pathogen exposure could be identified by cataloging public T cell receptors.

Overall study outcomes, separate from this receptor: Presence/absence analyses assumed roughly uniform sequencing depth across donors, an assumption that may not hold. A cluster of highly shared sequence variants was judged likely to represent a technical artifact of the sequencing pipeline. In a later analysis, HLA-associated TCR beta chains were found to be more clonally expanded and to have lower generation probabilities than equally common non-associated chains. Linkage disequilibrium might explain the correlated functional status among segregating V segments, but an unknown experimental factor could not be ruled out. A later analysis found that most CMV-associated TCR beta chains appeared HLA-restricted, with HLA associations seemingly driven largely by CMV exposure. While some public TCRs were present in many individuals, most TCR sequences turned up only very rarely across donors. Because counts were too low, more than 15 rarely observed V segments, including chromosome 9 orphons, were left out of the earlier analysis of approximately 580 of the donors. It was suggested by the authors that the approach could potentially be generalized to other disease states and immunological phenotypes. Some IMGT-functional V segments, including TRBV6-2 and TRBV6-3, could not be distinguished by the 87-base-pair reads and were therefore excluded. A further reported finding was that TCR beta sequences accurately predicted the HLA-A and HLA-B alleles for most subjects in the first cohort. Because HLA typing was unavailable for some donors at each locus, only the typed subset was used in association tests. According to a later analysis, TCR association rates differed among HLA loci, with DRB1 alleles showing the most associated TCRs and HLA-C alleles showing the fewest. A later analysis reported that several top co-occurrence clusters appeared linked to parvovirus B19, influenza, CMV and Epstein-Barr virus. A few of the identified cytomegalovirus-associated TCR beta chains were confirmed in vitro to be specific for cytomegalovirus antigens. In a later genetic analysis, a missense DCLRE1C variant was associated with V-gene and J-gene trimming of TCR beta chains, and the association was replicated in an independent cohort. In an earlier analysis of some 500 of the donors, most TCR beta V segments were observed in productive rearrangements about 87% or about 30% of the time, broadly matching IMGT annotations. CMV serostatus was the only immune exposure information available for the cohort. The cohort was sequenced for TCR beta chains only, and without alpha or paired-chain data the features that could be detected were limited. The classifier was reported to diagnose cytomegalovirus status with high specificity and sensitivity in both the original and validation cohorts. The study listed approximately 160 TCR beta chains as associated with cytomegalovirus. In a later genetic analysis, fewer N-insertions in productive TCRs were reported among donors in an Asian-associated ancestry cluster than the approximately 670-donor mean. In a later analysis, 16,951 TCR beta sequences were associated with specific HLA alleles at a false discovery rate of 0.05. When HLA alleles, especially DR and DQ, strongly co-occurred, attributing TCR associations to individual alleles was difficult.

The cohort consisted of more than 650 healthy bone marrow donors. At the time of sampling, all cohort members were nominally healthy, though unrecorded immune exposures were likely present. The donor was CMV seronegative and was included in the group of 352 seronegative cohort members. A peripheral blood sample was provided by each donor, and peripheral blood mononuclear cells were used for TCR beta sequencing. The Qiagen DNeasy Blood Extraction Kit was used to extract genomic DNA from the blood cell samples. For this clone: The specificity of this receptor is unknown. Nothing much larger sits one base from this clone, and base qualities are not available.

Germline trimming: 3 bases from V, 3 bases from J; junction bases outside gene matches: 2. Spanning cysteine to phenylalanine, the CDR3 consists of 13 amino acids. Only the CDR3 DNA is retained, 39 bases long and in frame from the first base. CDR1 KGHSH and CDR2 LQKENI are derived from the germline V gene. Libraries were constructed by the immunoSEQ multiplex PCR assay. For the multiplex PCR, a mixture combining 60 forward primers for TCR Vbeta segments and 13 reverse primers for TCR Jbeta segments was used. A multiplex PCR assay on genomic DNA amplified the CDR3 region of rearranged TCR beta genes. On the Illumina HiSeq System, the amplified TCR beta libraries were sequenced as 87-base-pair reads. Per the authors' processing: A later analysis tallied 80 million to 95 million unique TCR beta chains across the 650 to 750 repertoires, and around 12 million of those chains were shared by two or more donors. To remove PCR and sequencing errors, raw reads were error-corrected and collapsed into unique sequences using a nearest-neighbor algorithm that merged closely related sequences. To assign V, D and J gene segments, CDR3 sequences were aligned to IMGT reference sequences. For a sequence to be retained, a match of at least six nucleotides was required to both a V gene segment and a J gene segment. A rearrangement counted as productive if the CDR3 had no stop codons and remained in frame with V and J, and every other rearrangement counted as non-productive. Following IMGT convention, CDR3 was defined as the stretch from the second conserved V-encoded cysteine to the conserved J-encoded phenylalanine. The earlier analysis of about 500 of the donors excluded sequences that lacked an unambiguous match to a single V gene segment. In an earlier analysis of approximately 590 of the donors, V segments were called functional above 56.7% productive rearrangements and were called segregating when the between-donor standard deviation exceeded 5%. A statistical classification framework was developed to diagnose cytomegalovirus status using the catalog of TCR beta chain sequences. V and J gene assignment, in a later analysis, came from comparing TCR nucleotide sequences with IMGT/GENE-DB human TR gene sequences. Using the TCRdist pipeline, a later analysis assigned CDR3 sequences along with most-parsimonious VDJ recombination scenarios. A later analysis defined each TCR beta chain by its CDR3 amino acid sequence plus V-gene family, and excluded reads lacking a unique V-gene family. As a way to deal with suspected cross-contamination and a sequencing artifact, a later analysis dropped more than 500 nucleotide sequences that were highly shared and had low generation probability. In a later analysis, a clonal expansion index for each public chain was calculated from normalized within-repertoire ranks of inferred template counts. A later analysis computed generation probabilities with a VDJ recombination model fitted to out-of-frame rearrangements, and checked the results against IGoR. A later analysis scored TCR-TCR, TCR-HLA and TCR-CMV co-occurrence with hypergeometric tests, applying a repertoire-size bias correction to TCR pairs. To estimate false discovery rates, a later analysis permuted the HLA or CMV assignments 20 times. A later analysis grouped co-occurring TCRs with DBSCAN, adding TCRdist sequence similarity when clustering within HLA-allele-positive subsets. Co-occurrence clustering excluded repertoires with fewer than 30,000 or more than 120,000 public chains, plus five with anomalous nucleotide sharing. In its TCRdb copy, this immuneACCESS table keeps in-frame sequences only and misses some clones. Where compared with another copy, unresolved V genes explain less than half of these, and the others have no known cause. The V and J calls and clone size are taken from that table; D and trimming were inferred from the DNA. For this sample the table gives approximately 140,000 clones, of which 70% to 90% were detected only once. The ten largest make up roughly 1.7% of the sample.

Sequencing input: PBMCs. The chain couples TRBV18 to TRBJ2-7; 7 junctional bases match TRBD1. The receptor was isolated from a boy aged 10-17 years in good health and CMV-seronegative. The CDR3 here reads CASSPGDSYEQYF. DNA sequence: TGTGCCAGCTCACCTGGGGACAGCTACGAGCAGTACTTC.